These 17 T cell receptor beta chains were sequenced from one sample in a study of T-cell reconstitution after alpha-beta-depleted transplantation in children. Researchers prepared the TCRbeta library using unique molecular identifiers, the study reports. TCRdb reprocessed the PCR reads with MiXCR, giving one entry per CDR3 protein. This sample carries 150,000 to 200,000 distinct CDR3 sequences, 5.5% to 7% of them seen once, and the ten largest clones take under 5%. The material was PBMCs, obtained before TCRalphabeta/CD19-depleted stem cell transplant. The receptors come from a girl in the first two years of life with combined immunodeficiency, due to receive a stem cell transplant.

This clonotype has ten or more counts. V gene TRBV4-1 combines with J gene TRBJ2-2; 14 bases match TRBD2. Germline values: CDR1 MGHRA, CDR2 YSYEKL. This CDR3 has 17 residues. V lost 4 bases and J lost 2; bases outside the gene matches: 3. This CDR3 reads CASSRGLAGGNTGELFF. The CDR3 region has the DNA TGCGCCAGCAGCCGCGGACTAGCGGGGGGTAACACCGGGGAGCTGTTTTTT.

V gene TRBV11-2 combines with J gene TRBJ2-1, with 7 bases aligning to TRBD1. V dropped 1 base and J dropped 4; count of bases not matched to a gene: 4. CDR3 size: 15 residues. Per germline, CDR1 SGHAT and CDR2 FQNNGV. The CDR3 is CASSLGPGQYNEQFF. The CDR3 region has the DNA TGTGCCAGCAGCTTAGGACCGGGACAGTACAATGAGCAGTTCTTC.

This clonotype has a count of ten or more. The CDR3 here is CATSEAADLTTYNEQFF. CDR3 nucleotides: TGTGCCACCAGTGAAGCCGCAGACTTAACTACCTACAATGAGCAGTTCTTC. This chain uses TRBV24-1 with TRBJ2-1; D is unresolved. Deletions cut 4 bases from V and 2 bases from J, with 17 bases between. The CDR3 is 17 residues long. Germline V gives CDR1 KGHDR, CDR2 SFDVKD.

This clonotype occurred many times. V is TRBV12-3 or TRBV12-4 and J is TRBJ2-1, with D tentatively TRBD2 (5 bases). The length of the CDR3 is 17 residues. V was trimmed by 5 bases and J by 0 bases, leaving 17 bases between them. The CDR3 reads CASSDLGSLSSYNEQFF. Written as DNA, the CDR3 is TGTGCCAGCAGTGACTTAGGGAGCCTAAGCTCCTACAATGAGCAGTTCTTC.

This clonotype occurred a few times. The V call is TRBV6-2 or TRBV6-3, the J call TRBJ2-7; D remains ambiguous. Trimming pared 6 bases from V and 4 bases from J, leaving 19 bases between. The germline V gene encodes CDR1 MNHEY and CDR2 SVGEGT. CDR3 length equals 15 residues. CDR3 bases: TGTGCCAGCAGGGCCAGACTCCAAGAAAGGTACGAGCAGTACTTC. Its protein product is CASRARLQERYEQYF.

In its sample, this clonotype was seen many times. The chain has TRBV4-2 and TRBJ1-1, with 7 bases fitting TRBD1. V gave up 0 bases and J gave up 5 bases; unmatched junction bases: 6. Per germline, CDR1 LGHNA and CDR2 YNFKEQ. The CDR3 totals 15 residues. CDR3 bases: TGTGCCAGCAGCCAAGAGGAGGGGGCGGGAACTGAAGCTTTCTTT. Its protein is CASSQEEGAGTEAFF.

This clonotype was counted many times. The CDR3 region has the DNA TGTGCCAGCAGCTTGGCGGCGGACAGATACAATGAGCAGTTCTTC. Protein sequence: CASSLAADRYNEQFF. The chain carries TRBV5-6 and TRBJ2-1, with a possible D match to TRBD1 (6 bases). The length of the CDR3 is 15 residues. Germline CDR1 reads SGHDT; CDR2 reads YYEEEE. V gave up 0 bases and J gave up 4 bases, with 11 bases separating them. The variable domain in full, with the rest retrieved from reference TRBV5-6 and TRBJ2-1, is DAGVTQSPTHLIKTRGQQVTLRCSPKSGHDTVSWYQQALGQGPQFIFQYYEEEERQRGNFPDRFSGHQFPNYSSELNVNALLLGDSALYLCASSLAADRYNEQFFGPGTRLTVL.

This clonotype was picked up a small number of times. The chain recombines TRBV18 with TRBJ2-5, with a weak D call TRBD1 (5 bases). From germline, CDR1 is KGHSH and CDR2 LQKENI. Trimming cost V 3 bases and J 5 bases, with 13 bases left between them. The CDR3 is 14 amino acids. Here the CDR3 DNA reads TGTGCCAGCTCACCCGCAGGGATTGAGGAGACCCAGTACTTC. This gives the protein CASSPAGIEETQYF.

This clonotype turned up a few times. The chain carries TRBV12-3 or TRBV12-4 and TRBJ1-5, with TRBD1 as a possible D gene (6 bases). With 5 bases removed from V and 0 bases from J, the gap between germline ends came to 11 bases. The CDR3 length is 15 residues. CDR3 sequence (DNA): TGTGCCAGCAGTCCGACAGGTTATAGCAATCAGCCCCAGCATTTT. Its protein product is CASSPTGYSNQPQHF.

This clonotype has a count of ten or more. The chain employs TRBV12-3 or TRBV12-4 and TRBJ2-1; possibly TRBD1 for D (5 bases). The CDR3 has 19 residues. Between the trimmed V and J ends, which lost 5 bases and 2 bases, there was a span of 25 bases. The CDR3: CASSLFATDSPATYNEQFF. Written as DNA, the CDR3 is TGTGCCAGCAGTCTATTCGCGACAGATTCGCCCGCTACCTACAATGAGCAGTTCTTC.

V and J are TRBV12-3 or TRBV12-4 and TRBJ2-7, with 11 bases fitting TRBD1. The V gene end was trimmed by 6 bases and the J gene end by 4 bases; junction bases not matched to a gene: 11. CDR3 size: 16 residues. This CDR3 is CASSLFWDRGTYEQYF. DNA of the CDR3: TGTGCCAGCAGCCTTTTCTGGGACAGGGGGACTTACGAGCAGTACTTC.

This clonotype was seen ten or more times. The chain links TRBV3-1 to TRBJ2-3, with 13 positions matching TRBD2. The trim removed 2 bases at V and 2 bases at J, leaving 4 bases unmatched. CDR3 length equals 17 residues. Germline V gene sequence: CDR1 LGHDT, CDR2 YNNKEL (reference sequence). The CDR3 region has the DNA TGTGCCAGCAGCCAAATAGGACTAGCGGGGGACACAGATACGCAGTATTTT. Translating it yields CASSQIGLAGDTDTQYF.

The chain is built from TRBV29-1 and TRBJ2-2; 8 nucleotides align to TRBD1. CDR1 and CDR2 from the germline V gene are SQVTM and ANQGSEA. This CDR3 is built from 14 residues. Unmatched junction bases numbered 7, after V lost 4 bases and J lost 6 bases. CDR3 sequence (DNA): TGCAGCGTTGTTTGGGACAGGTTAGCCGGGGAGCTGTTTTTT. It codes for CSVVWDRLAGELFF.

This clonotype has at least ten counts. The chain couples TRBV20-1 to TRBJ1-1, with D unclear. Trimming took 3 bases from V and 1 from J, leaving 9 bases between them. The CDR3 has 13 amino acids. Germline values: CDR1 DFQATT, CDR2 SNEGSKA (reference sequence). CDR3 DNA: TGCAGTGCTAGCGGCCATCAGAACACTGAAGCTTTCTTT. It codes for CSASGHQNTEAFF.

This clonotype came up many times. The chain joins TRBV6-2 or TRBV6-3 to TRBJ2-1; 9 bases align to TRBD2. CDR3 size: 18 residues. With V trimmed by 0 bases and J by 0 bases, 6 bases remained unmatched. CDR1 and CDR2 from the germline V gene are MNHEY and SVGEGT. CDR3 DNA: TGTGCCAGCAGTTACTCAGTGTGGCGGGAGGGCTCCTACAATGAGCAGTTCTTC. This encodes CASSYSVWREGSYNEQFF.

This clonotype was seen repeatedly, ten times or more. CDR3 in amino acids: CSARDQDAGEDTQYF. In DNA, the CDR3 is TGCAGTGCTAGAGATCAGGATGCGGGGGAGGATACGCAGTATTTT. The chain employs TRBV20-1 and TRBJ2-3; 7 bases agree with TRBD2. V lost 0 bases and J lost 6; bases outside the gene matches: 9. Germline V lookup: CDR1 DFQATT, CDR2 SNEGSKA (reference sequence). The CDR3 has 15 amino acids.

This clonotype came up many times. V gene TRBV4-3 combines with J gene TRBJ2-1; D remains ambiguous. The CDR3 consists of 13 residues. V dropped 0 bases and J dropped 4 bases, with 4 bases sitting between them. Germline CDR1 LGHNA, CDR2 YSLEER. The CDR3 sequence is CASSQEEYNEQFF. DNA for the CDR3: TGCGCCAGCAGCCAAGAGGAGTACAATGAGCAGTTCTTC.